The entry below gives a single TCR beta chain sequence along with its context. What it binds is not known. These data come from a study of cytomegalovirus exposure and HLA in healthy donors. Overall study results and limits: Productive rates of about 87% or about 30% were seen for most TCR beta V segments in an earlier analysis. Reports indicated that the classifier achieved high specificity and sensitivity in diagnosing cytomegalovirus status. Among TCR beta chains of equal frequency, HLA-associated ones were more clonally expanded in a later analysis.

Deletions cut 5 bases from V and 4 bases from J, with 17 bases between. Germline assignment: CDR1 LNHDA and CDR2 SQIVND (reference sequence). CDR3 length: 15 amino acids. The study ran its PCR with 60 Vbeta and 13 Jbeta primers. Study processing details: Unique TCR beta chains numbered roughly 83 million in a later analysis, with around 12 million shared. The method was immunoSEQ multiplex PCR; TCRdb's version includes in-frame clones alone and lacks a portion of them. The V and J calls and the clone size are those of that table, but D and trimming were determined from the DNA. The sample consists of some 150,000 clones, approximately 80% of them appearing once.

This chain connects TRBV19 to TRBJ1-2; a possible D gene is TRBD1 (6 bases). Sequencing was performed on PBMCs. The sequence came from a woman aged 50 to 60 in good health and CMV-seropositive. The CDR3 is CASSGTQVGIYGYTF. The CDR3 nucleotides are TGTGCCAGTAGTGGGACACAGGTCGGGATCTATGGCTACACCTTC.